This T cell receptor (beta chain) was sequenced for a study of blood T cell repertoires in COVID-19. CDR3 size: 17 residues. The V and J ends lost 5 bases and 0 bases respectively, with 16 bases between them. Germline loops: CDR1 SEHNR, CDR2 FQNEAQ (reference sequence). The table lists this clone with a few counts. Repertoires were generated with immunoSEQ multiplex PCR, while TCRdb's copy carries only in-frame clones and drops some. Of 30,000 to 45,000 clones in the sample, 75% to 90% are singletons; the top ten hold roughly 12%. This TCR was recovered from a man in his 70s with acute or convalescent COVID-19. This rearrangement joins TRBV7-9 to TRBJ2-2; D possibly corresponds to TRBD1 (5 bases). Sequenced input: peripheral blood. The CDR3 loop reads CASSPGLGAANTGELFF. The CDR3 region has the DNA TGTGCCAGCAGCCCGGGCCTAGGGGCGGCGAACACCGGGGAGCTGTTTTTT. The whole variable domain, filled in from reference TRBV7-9 and TRBJ2-2, reads DTGVSQNPRHKITKRGQNVTFRCDPISEHNRLYWYRQTLGQGPEFLTYFQNEAQLEKSRLLSDRFSAERPKGSFSTLEIQRTEQGDSAMYLCASSPGLGAANTGELFFGEGSRLTVL.